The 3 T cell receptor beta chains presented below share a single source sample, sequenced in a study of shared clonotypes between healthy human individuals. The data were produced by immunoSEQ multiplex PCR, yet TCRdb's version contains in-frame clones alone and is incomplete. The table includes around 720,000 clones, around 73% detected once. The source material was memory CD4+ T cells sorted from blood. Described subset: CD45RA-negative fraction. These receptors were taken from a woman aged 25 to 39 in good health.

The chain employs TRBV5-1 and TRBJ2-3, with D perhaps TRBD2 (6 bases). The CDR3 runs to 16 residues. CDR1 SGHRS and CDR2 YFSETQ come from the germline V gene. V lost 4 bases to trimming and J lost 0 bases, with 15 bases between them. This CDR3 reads CASSERGDASTDTQYF. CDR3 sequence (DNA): TGCGCCAGCAGCGAGCGCGGGGATGCTAGCACAGATACGCAGTATTTT.

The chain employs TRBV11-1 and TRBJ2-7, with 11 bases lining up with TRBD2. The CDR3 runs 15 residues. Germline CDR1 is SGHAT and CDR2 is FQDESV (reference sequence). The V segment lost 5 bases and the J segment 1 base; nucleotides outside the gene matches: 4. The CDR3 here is CASSGTSGRSYEQYF. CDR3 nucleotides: TGTGCCAGCAGCGGAACTAGCGGGAGATCCTACGAGCAGTACTTC.

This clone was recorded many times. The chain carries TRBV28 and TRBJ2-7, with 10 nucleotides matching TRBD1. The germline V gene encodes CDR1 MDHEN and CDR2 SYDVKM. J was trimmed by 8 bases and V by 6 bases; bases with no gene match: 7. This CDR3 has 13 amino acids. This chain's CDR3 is CASRGTGVTKQYF. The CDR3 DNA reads TGTGCCAGCAGGGGGACAGGGGTTACGAAGCAGTACTTC.